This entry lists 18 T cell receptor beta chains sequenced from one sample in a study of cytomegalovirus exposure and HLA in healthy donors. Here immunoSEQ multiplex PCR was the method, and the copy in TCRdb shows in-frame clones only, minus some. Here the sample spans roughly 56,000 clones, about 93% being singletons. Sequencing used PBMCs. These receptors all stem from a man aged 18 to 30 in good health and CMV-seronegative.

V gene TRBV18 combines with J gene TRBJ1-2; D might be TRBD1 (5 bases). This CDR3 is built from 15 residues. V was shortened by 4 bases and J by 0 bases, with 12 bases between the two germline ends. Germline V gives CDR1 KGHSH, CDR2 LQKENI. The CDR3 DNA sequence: TGTGCCAGCTCACTACAAGACAGCCCTAACTATGGCTACACCTTC. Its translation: CASSLQDSPNYGYTF.

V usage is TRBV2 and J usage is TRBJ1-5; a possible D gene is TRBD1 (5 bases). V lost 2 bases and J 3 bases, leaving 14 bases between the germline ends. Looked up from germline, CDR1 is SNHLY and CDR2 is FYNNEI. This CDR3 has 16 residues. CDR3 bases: TGTGCCAGCAGTGAAAGCCAGGGATCCCCCAATCAGCCCCAGCATTTT. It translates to CASSESQGSPNQPQHF. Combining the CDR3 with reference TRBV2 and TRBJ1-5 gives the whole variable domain EPEVTQTPSHQVTQMGQEVILRCVPISNHLYFYWYRQILGQKVEFLVSFYNNEISEKSEIFDDQFSVERPDGSNFTLKIRSTKLEDSAMYFCASSESQGSPNQPQHFGDGTRLSIL.

The CDR3 loop reads CASSPNLQGREQYF. CDR3 nucleotide sequence: TGTGCCAGCAGTCCCAACTTGCAGGGCCGTGAGCAGTACTTC. This sequence joins TRBV27 and TRBJ2-5, with D maybe TRBD1 (5 bases). Germline V gene lookup returns CDR1 MNHEY and CDR2 SMNVEV (reference sequence). CDR3 size: 14 residues. The V and J ends lost 5 bases and 11 bases respectively, with 21 bases between them.

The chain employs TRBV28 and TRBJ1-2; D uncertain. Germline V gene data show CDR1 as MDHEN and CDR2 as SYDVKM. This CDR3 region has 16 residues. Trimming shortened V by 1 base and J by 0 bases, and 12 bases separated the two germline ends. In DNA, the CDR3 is TGTGCCAGCAGTTTATCCCCGGCGGTTACTAACTATGGCTACACCTTC. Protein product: CASSLSPAVTNYGYTF.

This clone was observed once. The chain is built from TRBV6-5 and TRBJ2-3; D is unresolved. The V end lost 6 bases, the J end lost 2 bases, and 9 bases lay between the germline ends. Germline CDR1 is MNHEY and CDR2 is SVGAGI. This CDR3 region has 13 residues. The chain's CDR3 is CASSIQLTDTQYF. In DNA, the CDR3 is TGTGCCAGCAGCATCCAACTCACAGATACGCAGTATTTT.

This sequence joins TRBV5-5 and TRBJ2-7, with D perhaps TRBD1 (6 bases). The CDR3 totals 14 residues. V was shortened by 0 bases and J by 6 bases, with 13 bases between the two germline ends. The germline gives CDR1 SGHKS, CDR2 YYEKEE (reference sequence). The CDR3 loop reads CASSLVTPGVEQYF. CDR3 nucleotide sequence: TGTGCCAGCAGCTTGGTTACCCCAGGGGTCGAGCAGTACTTC.

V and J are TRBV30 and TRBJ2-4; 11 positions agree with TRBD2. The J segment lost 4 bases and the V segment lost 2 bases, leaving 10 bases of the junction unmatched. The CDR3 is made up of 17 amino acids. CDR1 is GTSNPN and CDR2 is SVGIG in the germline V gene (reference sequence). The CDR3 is CAWSRPGLAEKKNIQYF. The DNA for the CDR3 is TGTGCCTGGAGTAGACCGGGACTAGCGGAGAAAAAAAACATTCAGTACTTC.

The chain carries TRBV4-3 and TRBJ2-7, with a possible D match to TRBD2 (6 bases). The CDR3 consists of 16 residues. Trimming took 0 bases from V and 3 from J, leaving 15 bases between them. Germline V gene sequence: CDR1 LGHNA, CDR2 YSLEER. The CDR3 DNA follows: TGCGCCAGCAGCCAAGACGTGGGGGGAGGCATCTACGAGCAGTACTTC. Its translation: CASSQDVGGGIYEQYF.

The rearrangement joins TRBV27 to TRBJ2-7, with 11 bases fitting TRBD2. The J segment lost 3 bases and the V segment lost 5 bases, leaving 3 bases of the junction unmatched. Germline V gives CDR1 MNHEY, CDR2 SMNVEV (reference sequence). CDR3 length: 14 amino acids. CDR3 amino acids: CASSLGLAGYEQYF. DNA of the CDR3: TGTGCCAGCAGTCTTGGACTAGCGGGCTACGAGCAGTACTTC.

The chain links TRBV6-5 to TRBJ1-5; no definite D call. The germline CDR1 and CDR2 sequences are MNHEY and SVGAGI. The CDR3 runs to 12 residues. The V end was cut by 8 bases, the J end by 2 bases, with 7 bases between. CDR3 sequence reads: CASGRGNQPQHF. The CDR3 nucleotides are TGTGCCAGCGGCCGGGGCAATCAGCCCCAGCATTTT.

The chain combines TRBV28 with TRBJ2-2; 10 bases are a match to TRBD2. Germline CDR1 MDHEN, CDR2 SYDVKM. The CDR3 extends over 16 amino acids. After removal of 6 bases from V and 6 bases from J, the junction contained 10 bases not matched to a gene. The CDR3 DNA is TGTGCCAGCAGCGCCCACAGCGGGAGGGCCTCCGGGGAGCTGTTTTTT. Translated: CASSAHSGRASGELFF.

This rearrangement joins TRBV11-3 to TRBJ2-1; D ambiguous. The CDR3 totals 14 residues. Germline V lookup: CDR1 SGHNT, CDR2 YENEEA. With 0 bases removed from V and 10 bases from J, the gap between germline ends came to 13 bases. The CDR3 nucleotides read TGTGCCAGCAGCTTAGAGGCTAGTTCAGCGGAGCAGTTCTTC. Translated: CASSLEASSAEQFF.

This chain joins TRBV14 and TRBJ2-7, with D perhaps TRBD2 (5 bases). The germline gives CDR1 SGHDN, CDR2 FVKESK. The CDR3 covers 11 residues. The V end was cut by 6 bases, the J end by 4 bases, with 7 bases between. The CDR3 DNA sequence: TGTGCCAGCAGTCGGACTTACGAGCAGTACTTC. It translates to CASSRTYEQYF.

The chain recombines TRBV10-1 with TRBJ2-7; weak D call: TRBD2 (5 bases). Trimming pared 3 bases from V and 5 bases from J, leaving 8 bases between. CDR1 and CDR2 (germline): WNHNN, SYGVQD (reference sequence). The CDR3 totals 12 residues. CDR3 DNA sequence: TGCGCCAGCAGTGAAAGTAGCGACGAGCAGTACTTC. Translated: CASSESSDEQYF.

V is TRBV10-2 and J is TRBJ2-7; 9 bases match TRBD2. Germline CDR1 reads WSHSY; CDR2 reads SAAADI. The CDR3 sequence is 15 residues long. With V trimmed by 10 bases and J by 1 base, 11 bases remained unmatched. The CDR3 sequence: CATNLGTSPSYEQYF. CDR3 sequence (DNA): TGCGCCACTAACCTAGGGACTAGCCCTTCCTACGAGCAGTACTTC.

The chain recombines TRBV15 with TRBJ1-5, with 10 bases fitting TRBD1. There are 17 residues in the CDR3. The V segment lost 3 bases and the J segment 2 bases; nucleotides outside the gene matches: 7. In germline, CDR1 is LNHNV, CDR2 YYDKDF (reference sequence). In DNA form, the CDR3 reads TGTGCCACCAGCAGGACAGGGGGCGCGAAGGGCAATCAGCCCCAGCATTTT. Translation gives CATSRTGGAKGNQPQHF.

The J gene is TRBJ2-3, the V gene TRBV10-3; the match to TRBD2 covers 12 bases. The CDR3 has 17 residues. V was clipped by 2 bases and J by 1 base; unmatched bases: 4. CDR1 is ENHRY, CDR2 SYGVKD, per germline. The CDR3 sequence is CAISEETSGSGTDTQYF. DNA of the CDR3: TGTGCCATCAGTGAGGAGACTAGCGGGAGCGGCACAGATACGCAGTATTTT.

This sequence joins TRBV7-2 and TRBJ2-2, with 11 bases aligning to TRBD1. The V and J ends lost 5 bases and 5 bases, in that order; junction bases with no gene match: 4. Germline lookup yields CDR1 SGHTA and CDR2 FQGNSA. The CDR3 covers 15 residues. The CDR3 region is CASSEDRGLTGELFF. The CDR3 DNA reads TGTGCCAGCAGCGAGGACAGGGGGCTGACCGGGGAGCTGTTTTTT.